The present entry profiles one T cell receptor beta chain with its context. This clonotype was seen a handful of times. This receptor's antigen is unknown. The input lacks base qualities; no much larger clone sits a single base away. The data belong to a study of blood T cells in healthy people across ages (dated by TCRdb to the mid-2010s). Notes on the research overall: In model experiments, template switching captured roughly one uniquely barcoded TCR beta cDNA molecule for every two T cells. The study measured age-related changes in TCR beta repertoire diversity using deep sequencing normalized with unique cDNA molecular identifiers. The donors were split into four age groups: young (average approximately 16 years), middle-aged (roughly 39), aged (62) and long-lived (roughly 80). To avoid experimental bias, donors of different ages were randomly spread across the sequencing lanes. Using the same blood draw, the study looked at two additional independent replicas of 1 million unique cDNA reads for two donors, one aged 18 to 30 and the other aged 80 or older.

Library generation was performed with 5' RACE. A second PCR of roughly 7 to 12 cycles was run with a J-beta primer mix and a sample-barcoded 5' primer. Each TCR beta cDNA molecule received a unique molecular identifier from a template-switch 5' adaptor carrying 12 random nucleotides. At least 2.5 million CDR3-containing paired-end reads were obtained from each sample. First-strand cDNA was synthesized from all RNA with the Mint cDNA synthesis kit, primed by a TRBC-specific oligonucleotide. Following uracil-DNA glycosylase treatment, a first 18-cycle PCR with universal primers M1SS and BC2_uni_R was performed on all cDNA. As for the original processing: Each sample was normalized by randomly selecting 1 million high-quality reads, each carrying a distinct molecular identifier. Instead of being binned into consensus sequences, reads with shared molecular identifiers were discarded. CDR3 identification, clonotype clustering and error correction used MiTCR with a Q25 quality threshold and the strictest error-elimination algorithm. A nonparametric unseen species model with Euler transformation was used to estimate a lower bound on total TCR beta diversity. TCRdb handled the public reads itself, with Q25 trimming in fastp and clone calling in MiXCR, and kept productive beta chains. Duplicate CDR3 protein sequences are folded into a single record with the most common DNA and genes. The V and J calls come from TCRdb's annotation, not from the publication. Counted in this sample were approximately 1,700,000 distinct CDR3 sequences; about two fifths of them appeared once. The ten biggest clones cover under 30% of the sample.

The study at large found these results: Observed TCR beta diversity per million T cells fell roughly linearly with age, and a significant reduction was already apparent by age roughly 40. Because profiling used bulk unsorted PBMCs, naive and antigen-experienced compartments could not be compared conclusively. There was a strong correlation between observed TCR beta diversity and the percentage of naive T cells measured by flow cytometry. Estimates of total diversity based on one million sequenced T cells were regarded as lower bounds and as underestimates. Compared with the aged group, the long-lived group had more naive CD4+ T cells, fewer expanded clones and increased TCR diversity, a pattern suggesting age selection. Because the CMV infection status of the donors was unknown, age-related changes in expanded clonotypes may potentially have been confounded.

V is cut by 6 bases and J by 2 bases, and the space between the germline ends is 17 bases. Including the terminal cysteine and phenylalanine, the CDR3 comprises 15 residues. The CDR3 DNA has 45 bases and is translated from base 1. The donors were roughly 40 Caucasian individuals from Russia, aged 6 to 90 years, who were systemically healthy. Approximately 10 milliliters of peripheral blood were collected from each donor into EDTA-treated Vacutainer tubes. PBMCs were isolated by Ficoll-Paque density-gradient centrifugation, with at least 7 million obtained per sample. Total RNA, at least 5.5 micrograms per sample, was extracted from PBMCs with Trizol reagent. The percentages of naive CD45RAhigh/CD27high T cells were determined by flow cytometry on a PBMC aliquot from every donor.

The chain couples TRBV12-3 or TRBV12-4 to TRBJ2-7; a tentative D call is TRBD1 (7 bases match). This TCR was sampled from a human donor in good health. Sequencing was done on a sample of blood. The CDR3 here reads CASSPWRDSPYEQYF. The bases read TGTGCCAGCAGCCCCTGGCGGGACAGTCCCTACGAGCAGTACTTC.